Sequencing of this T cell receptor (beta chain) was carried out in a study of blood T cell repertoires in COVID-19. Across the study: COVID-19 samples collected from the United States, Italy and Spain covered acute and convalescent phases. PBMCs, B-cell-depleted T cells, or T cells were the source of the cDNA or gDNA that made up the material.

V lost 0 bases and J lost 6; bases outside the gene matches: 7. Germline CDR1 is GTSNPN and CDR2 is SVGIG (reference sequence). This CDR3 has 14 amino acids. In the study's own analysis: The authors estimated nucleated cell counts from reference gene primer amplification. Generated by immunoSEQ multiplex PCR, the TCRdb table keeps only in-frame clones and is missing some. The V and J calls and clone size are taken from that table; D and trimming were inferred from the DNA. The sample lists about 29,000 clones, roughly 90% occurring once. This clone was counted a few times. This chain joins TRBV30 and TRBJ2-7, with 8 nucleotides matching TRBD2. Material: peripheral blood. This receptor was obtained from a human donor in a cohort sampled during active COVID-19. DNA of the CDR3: TGTGCCTGGAGTGTAGGAGCGGGGGTTGTCGAGCAGTACTTC. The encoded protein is CAWSVGAGVVEQYF.